Listed below are T cell receptor beta chains from one sample, sequenced in a study of T cell changes during pregnancy in multiple sclerosis. Measured with immunoSEQ multiplex PCR; TCRdb has only the in-frame clones, and not every one. The sample holds some 28,000 clones, 70% to 90% seen once. The sample in question was CD8+ T cells from peripheral blood mononuclear cells, obtained before pregnancy. Source of these receptors: a female donor with multiple sclerosis, enrolled in a pregnancy study. The CDR3 runs from the conserved cysteine through the conserved F or W. A D gene is named only where the DNA matches it firmly. Not all rows give a size; the values are once, few, many and, for expanded clones, a class.

clone_size	d_call	v_call	j_call	cdr3_nt	cdr3_aa
-	TRBD1	TRBV9	TRBJ1-2	TGTGCCAGCAGCGCGAACAGGGGCTCTAGGTATGGCTACACCTTC	CASSANRGSRYGYTF
-	-	TRBV19	TRBJ2-3	TGTGCCAGTAAGGTGCGGGGGGGCTACTCGACAGGGGGCCCAGATACGCAGTATTTT	CASKVRGGYSTGGPDTQYF
-	-	TRBV7-9	TRBJ1-1	TGTGCCAGCAGCTTAGACTCCCGTGGGGGGATGAACACTGAAGCTTTCTTT	CASSLDSRGGMNTEAFF
-	TRBD2	TRBV10-3	TRBJ2-1	TGTGCCATCAGTGAGCCGATTCTAGCGGGGGGGATGGGTGGGGAGCAGTTCTTC	CAISEPILAGGMGGEQFF
-	-	TRBV5-5	TRBJ2-7	TGTGCCAGCGTTGGCGGTTCCTACGAGCAGTACTTC	CASVGGSYEQYF
once	TRBD2	TRBV29-1	TRBJ2-3	TGCAGCGTTGAGGGCCTAGCGGGGGATTCCACAGATACGCAGTATTTT	CSVEGLAGDSTDTQYF
-	-	TRBV27	TRBJ1-2	TGTGCCAGCAGTTACGGGACACGATATGGCTACACCTTC	CASSYGTRYGYTF
once	TRBD1	TRBV20-1	TRBJ1-2	TGCAGTGCTGTCCAGGGGGTTGGCTACACCTTC	CSAVQGVGYTF
-	-	TRBV7-9	TRBJ2-1	TGTGCCAGCAGCTGGGGCGTCAATGAGCAGTTCTTC	CASSWGVNEQFF
-	-	TRBV29-1	TRBJ2-1	TGCAGCGTTCGAGGGGGCTCCTACAATGAGCAGTTCTTC	CSVRGGSYNEQFF
-	TRBD1	TRBV7-2	TRBJ1-1	TGTGCCAGCAGCCTAAGAACCGGGACAGGGGGCAGGAACACTGAAGCTTTCTTT	CASSLRTGTGGRNTEAFF
once	TRBD1	TRBV27	TRBJ1-2	TGTGCCAGCAGTTTAGACAGGGGGGACTATGGCTACACCTTC	CASSLDRGDYGYTF
-	-	TRBV4-3	TRBJ1-2	TGCGCCAGCAGCCAAGATTTGGAGCCTTATGGCTACACCTTC	CASSQDLEPYGYTF
-	TRBD1	TRBV7-8	TRBJ1-3	TGTGCCAGCAGCTTAGTCCGCGGGACAGGAGGTGGAAACACCATATATTTT	CASSLVRGTGGGNTIYF
-	-	TRBV19	TRBJ1-6	TGTGCCAGTAGTATACTATACACAGGAGATAATTCACCCCTCCACTTT	CASSILYTGDNSPLHF
-	TRBD2	TRBV7-8	TRBJ2-1	TGTGCCAGCAGCTCCCAGCGGGGCTCCTACAATGAGCAGTTCTTC	CASSSQRGSYNEQFF
-	TRBD2	TRBV4-1	TRBJ2-3	TGCGCCAGCAGCCAAGATGGTCTAGCGGGGGAGGCAGATACGCAGTATTTT	CASSQDGLAGEADTQYF
-	TRBD1	TRBV5-4	TRBJ2-7	TGTGCCAGCAGCCCAGGGGGCTCCTCCTACGAGCAGTACTTC	CASSPGGSSYEQYF
-	-	TRBV15	TRBJ1-1	TGTGCCACCAGCAGAGTGCCGGAGGCACTCGAAGCTTTCTTT	CATSRVPEALEAFF
-	-	TRBV14	TRBJ1-1	TGTGCCAGCAGCCGAGGTCGGTGGAGGTTTTTGGGCACTGAAGCTTTCTTT	CASSRGRWRFLGTEAFF
-	TRBD1	TRBV15	TRBJ2-7	TGTGCCACCAGCAGCGACCGGGACAGACCCTACGAGCAGTACTTC	CATSSDRDRPYEQYF
-	TRBD1	TRBV4-3	TRBJ2-1	TGCGCCAGCAGCCCGTTGACAGGGGAATTCTACAATGAGCAGTTCTTC	CASSPLTGEFYNEQFF
-	-	TRBV2	TRBJ1-1	TGTGCCAGCAGGGATCCAACATGGGGCACCTCGCTTACTGAAGCTTTCTTT	CASRDPTWGTSLTEAFF
-	TRBD1	TRBV7-9	TRBJ1-2	TGTGCCATCATCCGTAGCCATCCTGGGACAGCGGCTTTCTATGGCTACACCTTC	CAIIRSHPGTAAFYGYTF
once	TRBD1	TRBV6-5	TRBJ1-1	TGTGCCAGCAGACAGGGGGCTTACACTGAAGCTTTCTTT	CASRQGAYTEAFF
few	-	TRBV6-4	TRBJ2-1	TGTGCCAGCAGTGAAGTATCAGGGGAGGGACACAATGAGCAGTTCTTC	CASSEVSGEGHNEQFF
few	-	TRBV7-8	TRBJ2-3	TGTGCCAGCACTCCGTCTAGCCTTATCACAGATACGCAGTATTTT	CASTPSSLITDTQYF
-	-	TRBV4-1	TRBJ2-1	TGCGCCAGCAGCGCGGGATGGAGCTCCTACAATGAGCAGTTCTTC	CASSAGWSSYNEQFF
-	-	TRBV7-2	TRBJ1-5	TGTGCCAGCAGCAGGGAGCAGCCCCAGCATTTT	CASSREQPQHF
-	TRBD1	TRBV12-5	TRBJ2-3	TGTGCTAGTAGGGGACAGCAAAGCACAGATACGCAGTATTTT	CASRGQQSTDTQYF
-	-	TRBV19	TRBJ1-1	TGTGCCAGTAGTATCCAGTTCATGAACACTGAAGCTTTCTTT	CASSIQFMNTEAFF
-	-	TRBV27	TRBJ2-7	TGTGCCAGCAGTTTAAGAGGGGAGCAGTACTTC	CASSLRGEQYF
-	-	TRBV27	TRBJ2-1	TGTGCCAGCAGTTTAGGAGTTGCGGGGACCTACAATGAGCAGTTCTTC	CASSLGVAGTYNEQFF
medium-sized	-	TRBV5-6	TRBJ2-2	TGTGCCAGCACTTATGGCGGGATTCTGGAGGGCGGGGAGCTGTTTTTT	CASTYGGILEGGELFF
-	TRBD1	TRBV27	TRBJ2-7	TGTGCCAGCAGTTTCTCGACAGGGCTAGGCGAGCAGTACTTC	CASSFSTGLGEQYF
-	TRBD1	TRBV6-5	TRBJ1-1	TGTGCCAGCAGCGACAGGGGGCTGATCACTGAAGCTTTCTTT	CASSDRGLITEAFF
-	-	TRBV18	TRBJ1-6	TGTGCCAGCTCTCGGGACAAGGTCCCTTCACCCCTCCACTTT	CASSRDKVPSPLHF
-	-	TRBV30	TRBJ1-1	TGTGCCGGCGCGGGACGGTTGAACACTGAAGCTTTCTTT	CAGAGRLNTEAFF
-	TRBD2	TRBV10-3	TRBJ2-3	TGTGCCATCAGCGCGACTAGCGGGGGGGATACGCAGTATTTT	CAISATSGGDTQYF
-	-	TRBV27	TRBJ1-2	TGTGCCAGCAGTTTAAGTCGACGGGCCCGGGGATATGGCTACACCTTC	CASSLSRRARGYGYTF
-	-	TRBV5-6	TRBJ2-1	TGTGCCAGCAGCTTGGCGCAGGTTTGGTATGAGCAGTTCTTC	CASSLAQVWYEQFF
-	-	TRBV2	TRBJ2-3	TGTGCCAGCAGTACCGAGCGGGGCACAGATACGCAGTATTTT	CASSTERGTDTQYF
-	TRBD1	TRBV4-3	TRBJ1-5	TGCGCCAGCAGCCAAGGTCCAGGACAGGGCCAGCAGCCCCAGCATTTT	CASSQGPGQGQQPQHF
-	TRBD1	TRBV19	TRBJ1-6	TGTGCCAGTAGTATTGTCGCCAGGGGGAATTCACCCCTCCACTTT	CASSIVARGNSPLHF
-	TRBD1	TRBV9	TRBJ1-2	TGTGCCAGCAGCGTAGTAATCCCGGGACAGGGACTGGGCTACACCTTC	CASSVVIPGQGLGYTF
-	TRBD2	TRBV27	TRBJ2-3	TGTGCCAGCAGAACCGGGACTAGCGCCGCAGATACGCAGTATTTT	CASRTGTSAADTQYF
-	-	TRBV5-1	TRBJ2-1	TGCGCCAGCAGCTTGTTCCCCCGACGGGACAATGAGCAGTTCTTC	CASSLFPRRDNEQFF
-	-	TRBV30	TRBJ2-7	TGTGCCTGGCAAGGACATCTGATTTCCTACGAGCAGTACTTC	CAWQGHLISYEQYF
-	TRBD1	TRBV7-9	TRBJ2-7	TGTGCCAGCAGCCCACCAACAGGGGACGAGCAGTACTTC	CASSPPTGDEQYF
few	TRBD1	TRBV4-1	TRBJ1-2	TGCGCCAGCAGCTTCCGGGACAGGGTTGGCTACACCTTC	CASSFRDRVGYTF